These 12 T cell receptor beta chains share one sample of origin, sequenced in a study of lymphopenia after photon versus proton radiotherapy. Data came from immunoSEQ multiplex PCR; TCRdb stores just in-frame clones and leaves some out. The data contain 150,000 to 200,000 clones, less than 90% of them seen just once; the ten biggest clones take up 4% to 5%. The sequencing here drew on peripheral blood, taken from a patient treated with photon-based radiotherapy. Receptor source: a man aged 50 or older with gastric cancer.

The gene calls are TRBV20-1 and TRBJ2-3; D not certain. The CDR3 length is 11 residues. Trimming removed 1 base at V and 7 bases at J, with 6 bases between. Germline CDR1 reads DFQATT; CDR2 reads SNEGSKA (reference sequence). The CDR3 loop is CSARVVHTQYF. The CDR3 nucleotides read TGCAGTGCTAGAGTGGTCCATACGCAGTATTTT.

The chain links TRBV14 to TRBJ1-4, with D maybe TRBD1 (6 bases). Between the trimmed V and J ends, which lost 4 bases and 5 bases, there was a span of 11 bases. The CDR3 sequence is 14 residues long. CDR1 SGHDN and CDR2 FVKESK come from the germline V gene. The CDR3 region has the DNA TGTGCCAGCAGCCTGGCAGGGGTAAATGAAAAACTGTTTTTT. Translating it yields CASSLAGVNEKLFF.

The chain has TRBV30 and TRBJ2-3; 13 nucleotides match TRBD2. J gave up 5 bases and V 1 base, and 6 bases lay outside the gene matches. From germline, CDR1 is GTSNPN and CDR2 SVGIG (reference sequence). This CDR3 has 16 residues. The CDR3 here is CAWSAGLAGVRDTQYF. As DNA, the CDR3 is TGTGCCTGGAGTGCCGGACTAGCGGGAGTCAGAGATACGCAGTATTTT.

The V call is TRBV4-1, the J call TRBJ2-1; D remains ambiguous. CDR1 MGHRA and CDR2 YSYEKL come from the germline V gene. Trimming removed 0 bases at V and 7 bases at J, with 16 bases between. The length of the CDR3 is 16 residues. The CDR3 DNA reads as TGCGCCAGCAGCCAAGATTGGGCTACTTCTCGGAATGAGCAGTTCTTC. The encoded protein is CASSQDWATSRNEQFF.

This clone was seen only a few times. The chain joins TRBV4-1 to TRBJ1-2; D might be TRBD1 (5 bases). CDR3 size: 17 residues. Trimming pared 0 bases from V and 8 bases from J, leaving 22 bases between. Germline CDR1 and CDR2: MGHRA and YSYEKL. The CDR3, as DNA: TGCGCCAGCAGCCAAGATCGGTGGGCGAGAAGGGACGGCGGCTACACCTTC. It is translated as CASSQDRWARRDGGYTF.

The chain links TRBV5-1 to TRBJ1-1; tentatively, D is TRBD1 (5 bases). The CDR3 extends over 14 amino acids. Per germline, CDR1 SGHRS and CDR2 YFSETQ. The V end was cut by 3 bases, the J end by 6 bases, with 15 bases between. The CDR3 DNA is TGCGCCAGCAGCTCCAGTGTGGGGGTATCTGAAGCTTTCTTT. Protein product: CASSSSVGVSEAFF.

The chain uses TRBV6-5 and TRBJ1-2; 9 positions agree with TRBD1. Germline trimming cut 4 bases from V and 5 bases from J; bases unmatched to any gene: 8. The CDR3 covers 15 residues. Germline V lookup: CDR1 MNHEY, CDR2 SVGAGI. The CDR3 region has the DNA TGTGCCAGCAGTTCGACGACAGGGGGTTCTTATGGCTACACCTTC. Translated, it gives CASSSTTGGSYGYTF.

This chain uses TRBV28 with TRBJ1-4, with 8 bases that match TRBD1. There are 14 residues in the CDR3. CDR1 and CDR2 (germline): MDHEN, SYDVKM. The J segment lost 8 bases and the V segment lost 6 bases, leaving 8 bases of the junction unmatched. CDR3 nucleotide sequence: TGTGCCAGCAGACCCGGACAGGGCCTCGAAAAACTGTTTTTT. This gives the protein CASRPGQGLEKLFF.

The V gene is TRBV29-1, the J gene TRBJ1-1; D ambiguous. Germline CDR1 is SQVTM and CDR2 is ANQGSEA. The CDR3 runs 12 residues. The V gene lost 4 bases and the J gene lost 1 base, with 7 bases spanning the gap. The CDR3 sequence: CSVVRSNTEAFF. DNA for the CDR3: TGCAGCGTTGTTCGGTCGAACACTGAAGCTTTCTTT.

This chain links TRBV19 with TRBJ2-2, with 8 bases identical to TRBD2. After removal of 2 bases from V and 5 bases from J, the junction contained 4 bases not matched to a gene. The CDR3 runs 15 residues. From germline, CDR1 is LNHDA and CDR2 SQIVND (reference sequence). In nucleotides, the CDR3 is TGTGCCAGTAGTATAAGACGGGAGGGGACCGGGGAGCTGTTTTTT. Translation: CASSIRREGTGELFF.

This chain links TRBV10-3 with TRBJ1-5, with a possible D match to TRBD1 (6 bases). V shed 8 bases and J shed 0 bases, with 11 bases lying between them. Germline-derived CDR1 and CDR2 are ENHRY and SYGVKD. The CDR3 has 14 residues. The CDR3 reads CAIGGGGSNQPQHF. In DNA, the CDR3 is TGTGCCATCGGGGGCGGGGGTAGCAATCAGCCCCAGCATTTT.

The rearrangement joins TRBV5-6 to TRBJ2-3; D may be TRBD2 (6 bases). V was cut by 0 bases and J by 3 bases, with 11 bases left in between. The CDR3 is made up of 15 amino acids. Per the germline V gene, CDR1 is SGHDT and CDR2 is YYEEEE. The CDR3 here is CASSLGLGGTDTQYF. The CDR3 region has the DNA TGTGCCAGCAGCTTGGGACTAGGTGGTACAGATACGCAGTATTTT. Drawing the rest from reference TRBV5-6 and TRBJ2-3, the complete variable domain is DAGVTQSPTHLIKTRGQQVTLRCSPKSGHDTVSWYQQALGQGPQFIFQYYEEEERQRGNFPDRFSGHQFPNYSSELNVNALLLGDSALYLCASSLGLGGTDTQYFGPGTRLTVL.